This T cell receptor (beta chain) was sequenced for a study of a mutant IDH1 vaccine in newly diagnosed glioma. About the research overall: Visit timing is recorded as week 35 for V12 and week 47 for V13.

Notes on this clone: Its antigen is not known.

Noted time point: week 47, end of study. The content of each vaccine dose was 300 ug of mutant IDH1 20-mer peptide, and topical imiquimod accompanied it. Weeks 1, 3, 5, 7, 11, 15, 19 and 23 were when patients received their eight vaccinations. Trimming left V 1 base short and J 3 bases short, with 8 bases between. The CDR3 runs 13 residues. Looked up from germline, CDR1 is SGHKS and CDR2 is YYEKEE (reference sequence). Repertoires were generated with immunoSEQ multiplex PCR, while TCRdb's copy carries only in-frame clones and drops some. The table lists around 30,000 clones, around nine tenths of them singletons. The study's findings and limits: Shifts in the top peripheral T cell clonotypes seemed unrelated to pseudoprogression.

The sample consisted of PBMCs, taken from a glioma patient whose treatment included an IDH1 peptide vaccine. The origin of this receptor is a man between 35 and 55 years old with glioma. The genes are TRBV5-5 and TRBJ2-7; D remains ambiguous. DNA for the CDR3: TGTGCCAGCAGCTTGCACGATTTCTACGAGCAGTACGTC. It codes for CASSLHDFYEQYV.